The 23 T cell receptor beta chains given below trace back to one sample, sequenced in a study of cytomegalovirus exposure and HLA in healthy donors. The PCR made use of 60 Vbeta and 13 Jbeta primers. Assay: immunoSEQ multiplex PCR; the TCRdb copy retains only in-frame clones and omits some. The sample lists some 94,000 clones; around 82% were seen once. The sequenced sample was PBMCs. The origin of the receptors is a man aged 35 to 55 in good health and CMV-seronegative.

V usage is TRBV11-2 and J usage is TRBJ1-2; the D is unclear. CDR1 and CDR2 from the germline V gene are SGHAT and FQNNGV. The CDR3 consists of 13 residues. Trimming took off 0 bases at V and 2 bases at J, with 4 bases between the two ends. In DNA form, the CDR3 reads TGTGCCAGCAGCTTAGACAGGAACTATGGCTACACCTTC. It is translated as CASSLDRNYGYTF.

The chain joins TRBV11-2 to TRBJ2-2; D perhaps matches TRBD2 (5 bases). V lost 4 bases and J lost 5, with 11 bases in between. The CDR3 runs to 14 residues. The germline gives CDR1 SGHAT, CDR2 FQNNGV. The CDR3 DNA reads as TGTGCCAGCAGCTCGCAGAGGACTACCGGGGAGCTGTTTTTT. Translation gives CASSSQRTTGELFF. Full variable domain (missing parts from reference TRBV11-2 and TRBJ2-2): EAGVAQSPRYKIIEKRQSVAFWCNPISGHATLYWYQQILGQGPKLLIQFQNNGVVDDSQLPKDRFSAERLKGVDSTLKIQPAKLEDSAVYLCASSSQRTTGELFFGEGSRLTVL.

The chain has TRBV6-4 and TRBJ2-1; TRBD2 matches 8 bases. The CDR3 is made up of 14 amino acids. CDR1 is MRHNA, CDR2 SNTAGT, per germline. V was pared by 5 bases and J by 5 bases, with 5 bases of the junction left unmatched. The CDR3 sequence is CASSQRESNNEQFF. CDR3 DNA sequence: TGTGCCAGCAGTCAGCGGGAGTCAAACAATGAGCAGTTCTTC.

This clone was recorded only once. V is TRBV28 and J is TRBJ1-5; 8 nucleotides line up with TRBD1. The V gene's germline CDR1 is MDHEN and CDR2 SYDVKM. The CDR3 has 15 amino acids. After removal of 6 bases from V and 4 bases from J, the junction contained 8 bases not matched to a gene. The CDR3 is CASRPQGVRNQPQHF. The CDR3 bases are TGTGCCAGCAGGCCACAGGGGGTGCGGAATCAGCCCCAGCATTTT.

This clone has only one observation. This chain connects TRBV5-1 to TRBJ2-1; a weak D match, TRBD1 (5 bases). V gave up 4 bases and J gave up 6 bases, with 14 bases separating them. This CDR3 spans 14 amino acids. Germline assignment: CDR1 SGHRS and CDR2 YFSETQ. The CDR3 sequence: CASSPLGAVNEQFF. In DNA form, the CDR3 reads TGCGCCAGCAGCCCGCTTGGGGCCGTCAATGAGCAGTTCTTC.

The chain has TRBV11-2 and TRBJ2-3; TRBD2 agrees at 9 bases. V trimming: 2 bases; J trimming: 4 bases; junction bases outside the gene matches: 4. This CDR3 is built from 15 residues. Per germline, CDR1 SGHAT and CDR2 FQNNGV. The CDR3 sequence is CASSLSGGGADTQYF. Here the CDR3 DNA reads TGTGCCAGCAGCTTATCGGGCGGGGGGGCAGATACGCAGTATTTT.

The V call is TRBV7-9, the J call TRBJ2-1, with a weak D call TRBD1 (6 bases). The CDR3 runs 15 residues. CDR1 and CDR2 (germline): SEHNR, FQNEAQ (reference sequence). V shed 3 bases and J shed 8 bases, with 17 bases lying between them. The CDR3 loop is CASSFDRRALYEQFF. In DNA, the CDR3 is TGTGCCAGCAGCTTTGACAGGAGAGCTCTCTATGAGCAGTTCTTC. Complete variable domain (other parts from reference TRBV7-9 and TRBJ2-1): DTGVSQNPRHKITKRGQNVTFRCDPISEHNRLYWYRQTLGQGPEFLTYFQNEAQLEKSRLLSDRFSAERPKGSFSTLEIQRTEQGDSAMYLCASSFDRRALYEQFFGPGTRLTVL.

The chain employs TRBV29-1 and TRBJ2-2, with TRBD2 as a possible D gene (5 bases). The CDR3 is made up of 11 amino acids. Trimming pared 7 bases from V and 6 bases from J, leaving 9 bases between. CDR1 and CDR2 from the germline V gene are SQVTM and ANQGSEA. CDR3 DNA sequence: TGCAGCGGGACTGCCGCCGGGGAGCTGTTTTTT. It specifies CSGTAAGELFF.

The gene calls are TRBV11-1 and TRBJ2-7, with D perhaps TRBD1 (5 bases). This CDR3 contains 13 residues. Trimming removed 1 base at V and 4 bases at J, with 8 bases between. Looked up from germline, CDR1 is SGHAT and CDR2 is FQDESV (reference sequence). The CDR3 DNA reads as TGTGCCAGCAGCTTAGGGGGCAGTTACGAGCAGTACTTC. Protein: CASSLGGSYEQYF.

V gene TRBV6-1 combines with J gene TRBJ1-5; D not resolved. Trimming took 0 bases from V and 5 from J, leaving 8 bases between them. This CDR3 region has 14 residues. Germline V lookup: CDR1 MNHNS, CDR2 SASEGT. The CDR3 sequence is CASSEAALYQPQHF. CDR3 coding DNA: TGTGCCAGCAGTGAAGCGGCCTTGTATCAGCCCCAGCATTTT.

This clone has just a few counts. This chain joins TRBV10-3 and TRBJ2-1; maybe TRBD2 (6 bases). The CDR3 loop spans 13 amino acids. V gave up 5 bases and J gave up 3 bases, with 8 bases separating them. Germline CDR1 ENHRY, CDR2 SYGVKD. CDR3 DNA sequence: TGTGCCATCAGTCCGGGGGTCTACAATGAGCAGTTCTTC. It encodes CAISPGVYNEQFF.

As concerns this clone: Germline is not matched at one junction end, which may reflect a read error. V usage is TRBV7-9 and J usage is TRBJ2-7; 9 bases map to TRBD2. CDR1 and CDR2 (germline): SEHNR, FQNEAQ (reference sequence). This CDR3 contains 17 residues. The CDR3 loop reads CSSSPPTTRGGAYEQYF. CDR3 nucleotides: TGTTCCAGCAGCCCCCCCACTACCCGCGGGGGGGCCTACGAGCAGTACTTC. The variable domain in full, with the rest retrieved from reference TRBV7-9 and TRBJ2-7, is DTGVSQNPRHKITKRGQNVTFRCDPISEHNRLYWYRQTLGQGPEFLTYFQNEAQLEKSRLLSDRFSAERPKGSFSTLEIQRTEQGDSAMYLCSSSPPTTRGGAYEQYFGPGTRLTVT.

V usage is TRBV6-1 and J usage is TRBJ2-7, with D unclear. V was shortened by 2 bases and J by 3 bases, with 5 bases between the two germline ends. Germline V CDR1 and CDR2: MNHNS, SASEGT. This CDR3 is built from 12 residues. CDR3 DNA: TGTGCCAGCAGTGAACTTCTCTACGAGCAGTACTTC. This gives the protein CASSELLYEQYF.

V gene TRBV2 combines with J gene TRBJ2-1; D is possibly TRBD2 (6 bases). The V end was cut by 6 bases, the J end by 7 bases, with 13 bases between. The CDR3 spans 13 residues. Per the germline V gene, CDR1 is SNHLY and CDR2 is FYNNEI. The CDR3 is CASRRDGGNEQFF. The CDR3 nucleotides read TGTGCCAGCAGGCGGGACGGTGGGAATGAGCAGTTCTTC.

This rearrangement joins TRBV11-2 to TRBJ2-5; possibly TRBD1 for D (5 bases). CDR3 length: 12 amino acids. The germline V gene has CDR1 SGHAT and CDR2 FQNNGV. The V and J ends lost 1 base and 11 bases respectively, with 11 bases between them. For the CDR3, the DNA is TGTGCCAGCAGCTTAGTAGGGGCCCAGCAGTACTTC. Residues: CASSLVGAQQYF.

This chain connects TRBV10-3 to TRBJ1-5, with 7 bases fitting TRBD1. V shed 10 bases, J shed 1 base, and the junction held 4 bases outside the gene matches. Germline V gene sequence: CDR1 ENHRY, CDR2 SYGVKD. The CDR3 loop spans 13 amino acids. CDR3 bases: TGTGCCACTTTGGACAGGAGCAATCAGCCCCAGCATTTT. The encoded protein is CATLDRSNQPQHF.

Here the CDR3 DNA reads TGTGCCGGCGGGGGATCCTACGAGCAGTACTTC. Translation gives CAGGGSYEQYF. The gene calls are TRBV30 and TRBJ2-7, with 7 bases matching TRBD2. J gave up 1 base and V 8 bases, and 2 bases lay outside the gene matches. The CDR3 spans 11 residues. The germline gives CDR1 GTSNPN, CDR2 SVGIG (reference sequence).

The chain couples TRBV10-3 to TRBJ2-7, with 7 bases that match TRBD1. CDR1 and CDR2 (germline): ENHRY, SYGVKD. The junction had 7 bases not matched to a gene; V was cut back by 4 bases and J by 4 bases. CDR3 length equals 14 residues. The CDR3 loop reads CAISALTGFYEQYF. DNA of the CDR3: TGTGCCATCAGTGCCCTGACAGGGTTTTACGAGCAGTACTTC.

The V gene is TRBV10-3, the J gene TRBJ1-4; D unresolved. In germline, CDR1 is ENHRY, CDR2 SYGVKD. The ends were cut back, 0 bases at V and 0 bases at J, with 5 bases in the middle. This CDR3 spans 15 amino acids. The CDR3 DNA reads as TGTGCCATCAGTGAGTCGGAGGCAACTAATGAAAAACTGTTTTTT. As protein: CAISESEATNEKLFF.

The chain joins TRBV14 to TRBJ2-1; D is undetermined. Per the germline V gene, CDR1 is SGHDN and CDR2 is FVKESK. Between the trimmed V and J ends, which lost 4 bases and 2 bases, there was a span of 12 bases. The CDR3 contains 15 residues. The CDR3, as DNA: TGTGCCAGCAGCCCAATAACGACACCCTACAATGAGCAGTTCTTC. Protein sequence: CASSPITTPYNEQFF.

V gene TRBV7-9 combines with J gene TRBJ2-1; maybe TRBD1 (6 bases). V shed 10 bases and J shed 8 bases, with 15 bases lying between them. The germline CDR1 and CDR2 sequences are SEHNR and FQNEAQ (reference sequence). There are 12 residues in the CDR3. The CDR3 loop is CATNRDGDEQFF. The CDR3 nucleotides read TGTGCCACCAACAGGGATGGCGATGAGCAGTTCTTC.

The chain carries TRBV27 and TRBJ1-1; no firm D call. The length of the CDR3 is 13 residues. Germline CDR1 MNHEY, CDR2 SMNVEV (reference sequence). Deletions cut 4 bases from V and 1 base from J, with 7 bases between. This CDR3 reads CASSSRKNTEAFF. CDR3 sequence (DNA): TGTGCCAGCAGTTCCAGGAAGAACACTGAAGCTTTCTTT.

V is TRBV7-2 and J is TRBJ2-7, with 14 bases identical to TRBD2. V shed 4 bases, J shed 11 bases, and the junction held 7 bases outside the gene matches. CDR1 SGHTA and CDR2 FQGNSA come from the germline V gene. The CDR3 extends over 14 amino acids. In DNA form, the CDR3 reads TGTGCCAGCAGCTCGACTAGCGGGGGGGGTTTGGAGTACTTC. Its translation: CASSSTSGGGLEYF.